The source of this T cell receptor (beta chain) is a study of blood T cell repertoires in COVID-19. Background on the study: The samples span acute and convalescent COVID-19 from the United States, Italy and Spain. The cDNA or gDNA used as material had been derived from T cells, B-cell-depleted T cells, or PBMCs.

Followed over time, Seattle patients had been enrolled while infection was active. In the original processing: Reference gene primer amplification in the assay estimated nucleated cell counts. TCRdb's table, derived via immunoSEQ multiplex PCR, lists solely in-frame clones and lacks some. V and J calls plus clone size are reproduced from that table; the DNA served to infer D and trimming. In the table there are 87,000 or so clones, about nine tenths of which are singletons. Sequencing was carried out using peripheral blood. The receptor was derived from a man between 18 and 35 years old with COVID-19, enrolled during active disease.

The CDR3 spells CASSQWQWETQYF. Here the CDR3 DNA reads TGCGCCAGCAGCCAGTGGCAATGGGAGACCCAGTACTTC. This rearrangement joins TRBV4-1 to TRBJ2-5; unclear D gene. CDR3 length: 13 amino acids. Per germline, CDR1 MGHRA and CDR2 YSYEKL. V was pared by 3 bases and J by 5 bases, with 10 bases between.